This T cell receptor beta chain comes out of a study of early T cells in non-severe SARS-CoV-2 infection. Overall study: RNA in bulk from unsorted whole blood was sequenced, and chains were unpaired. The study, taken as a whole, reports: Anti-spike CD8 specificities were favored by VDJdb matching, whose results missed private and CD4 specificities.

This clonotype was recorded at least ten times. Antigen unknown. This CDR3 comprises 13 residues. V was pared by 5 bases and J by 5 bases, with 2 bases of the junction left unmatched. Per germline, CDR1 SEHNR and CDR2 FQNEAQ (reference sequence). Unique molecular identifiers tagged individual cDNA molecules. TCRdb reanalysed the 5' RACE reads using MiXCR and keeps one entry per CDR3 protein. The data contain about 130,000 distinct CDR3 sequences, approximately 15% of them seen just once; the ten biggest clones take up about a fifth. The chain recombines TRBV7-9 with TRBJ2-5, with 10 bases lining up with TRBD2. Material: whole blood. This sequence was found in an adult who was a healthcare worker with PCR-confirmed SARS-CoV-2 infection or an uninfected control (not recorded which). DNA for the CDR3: TGTGCCAGCAGCCCGGGACTAGCGGAGACCCAGTACTTC. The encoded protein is CASSPGLAETQYF.